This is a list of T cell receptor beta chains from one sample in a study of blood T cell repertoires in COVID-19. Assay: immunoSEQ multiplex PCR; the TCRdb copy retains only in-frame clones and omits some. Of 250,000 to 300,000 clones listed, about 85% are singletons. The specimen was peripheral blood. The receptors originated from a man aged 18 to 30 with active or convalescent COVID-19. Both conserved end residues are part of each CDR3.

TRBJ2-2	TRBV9	CASSVGLAGAPNTGELFF
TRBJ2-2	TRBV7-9	CASSSTKTGGTTGELFF
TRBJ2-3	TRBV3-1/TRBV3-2	CASSWTRSEDTQYF
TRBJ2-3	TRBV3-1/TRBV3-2	CASSQDGGRTDTQYF
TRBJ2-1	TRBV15	CATSRGPSGRNEQFF
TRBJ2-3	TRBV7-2	CASSLFSGSLVDTQYF
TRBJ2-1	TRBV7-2	CASSYSPDRGREQFF
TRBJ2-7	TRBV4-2	CASSRTSGGPYEQYF
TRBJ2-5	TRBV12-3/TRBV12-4	CASSFRGGETQYF
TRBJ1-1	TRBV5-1	CASSLWGDTEAFF
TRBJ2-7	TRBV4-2	CASSQGTPGLPSYEQYF
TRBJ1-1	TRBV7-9	CASSNTGYGEAFF
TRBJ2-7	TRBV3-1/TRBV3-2	CASSAGTGDHEQYF
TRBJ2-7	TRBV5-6	CASTLAWGNEQYF
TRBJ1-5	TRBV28	CASSSYTRGRSQPQHF
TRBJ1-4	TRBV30	CAWSGGRGEKLFF
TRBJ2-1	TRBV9	CASSPAGLAGADEQFF
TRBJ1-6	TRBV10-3	CAISESDQGFSSYNSPLHF
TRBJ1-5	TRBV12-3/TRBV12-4	CASSADSRQPQHF
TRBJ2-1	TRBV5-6	CASSLGLAANEQFF
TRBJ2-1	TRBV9	CASSGGKPRNEQFF
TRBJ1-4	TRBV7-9	CASSRGLQEKLFF
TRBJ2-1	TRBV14	CASSLSGRAGGQFF
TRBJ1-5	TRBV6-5	CATQNPGPQHF
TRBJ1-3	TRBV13	CASSLTGIRNTIYF
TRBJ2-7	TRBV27	CASSEKGLPRLSF
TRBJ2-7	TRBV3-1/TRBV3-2	CASSQSGNSYEQYF
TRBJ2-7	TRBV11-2	CASSLETGPYEQYF
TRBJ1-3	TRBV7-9	CASSWGDSQSSGNTIYF
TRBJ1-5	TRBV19	CASSGDSERGQPQHF
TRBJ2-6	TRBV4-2	CASSQEYGSGGANVLTF
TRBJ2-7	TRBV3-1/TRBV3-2	CASSPTSGPGYEQYF
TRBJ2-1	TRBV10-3	CAISPLGGGYYNEQFF
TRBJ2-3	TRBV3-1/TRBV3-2	CASSSRFSSTDTQYF
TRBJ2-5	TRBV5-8	CASSLRDRSQETQYF
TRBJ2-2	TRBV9	CASSAWDRVNTGELFF
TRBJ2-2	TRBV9	CASSAVGTGFPGELFF
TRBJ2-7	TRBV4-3	CASSQGIHSSYEQYF
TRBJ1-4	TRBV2	CASSVRATNEKLFF
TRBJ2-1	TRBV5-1	CASSFGGGYNEQFF
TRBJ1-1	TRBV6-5	CASSYSPGGTEAFF
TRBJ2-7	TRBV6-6	CASTRTSRDRYF
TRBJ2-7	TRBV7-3	CASSPTDSSYEQYF
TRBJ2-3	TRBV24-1	CATGRRGSTDTQYF
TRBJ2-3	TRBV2	CASRGGLRSTDTQYF
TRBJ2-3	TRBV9	CASSLTSGGTDTQYF
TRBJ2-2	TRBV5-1	CASSRQGQNTGELFF
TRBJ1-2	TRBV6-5	CASRTGTDLYGYTF